One T cell receptor (beta chain) is described in this entry. In the authors' workflow: Nucleated cell counts were estimated from reference gene primer amplification. The repertoire was sequenced with immunoSEQ multiplex PCR; TCRdb's copy has only in-frame clones and lacks some. The V and J calls and clone size are taken from that table; D and trimming were inferred from the DNA. The sample lists fewer than 250,000 clones, 88% occurring once. The data belong to a study of blood T cell repertoires in COVID-19. Overall study context: Some COVID-19 samples were acute and others convalescent; all came from the United States, Italy and Spain. The analysed material was cDNA or gDNA that came from T cells, B-cell-depleted T cells, or PBMCs.

The V segment lost 3 bases and the J segment 2 bases; nucleotides outside the gene matches: 3. Looked up from germline, CDR1 is WNHNN and CDR2 is SYGVQD (reference sequence). The CDR3 runs to 15 residues. The chain links TRBV10-1 to TRBJ2-2, with 7 positions matching TRBD2. The sequence derives from a man aged 35 to 55 with acute or convalescent COVID-19. Specimen: peripheral blood. In nucleotides, the CDR3 is TGCGCCAGCAGTGACGGACTAGTCAACACCGGGGAGCTGTTTTTT. Its protein is CASSDGLVNTGELFF.